What follows is one TCR beta chain and its context. Its target is not known. The 5'RACE method, run with constant-segment primers, produced TCR alpha and TCR beta cDNA libraries (carrying sample barcodes and UMIs). Via MiXCR, TCRdb re-called the 5' RACE reads, giving one row per CDR3 protein. The sample holds more than 200,000 distinct CDR3 sequences, about 15% seen once. This specimen belongs to a study of T-cell memory formation after mild COVID-19. Germline values: CDR1 SGHRS, CDR2 YFSETQ. The V gene lost 4 bases and the J gene lost 6 bases, with 11 bases spanning the gap. The CDR3 spans 14 residues. Study-level results: Clones shrinking between day 15 and 85 showed a balanced CD4/CD8 split, and those that grew later tilted toward CD4+.

This chain joins TRBV5-1 and TRBJ1-6; possibly TRBD1 for D (5 bases). The source is a young man who had mild COVID-19 (a few samples of this study predate the infection). Cell type and time point are not known. Sample: PBMCs or a T cell subset sorted from them (not recorded which). The CDR3 DNA sequence: TGCGCCAGCAGCCAGGGACGCTTTAATTCACCCCTCCACTTT. Translation gives CASSQGRFNSPLHF.